This is a list of T cell receptor beta chains from one sample in a study of cytomegalovirus exposure and HLA in healthy donors. Assay used: immunoSEQ multiplex PCR; TCRdb lists only in-frame clones, some missing. The table includes under 200,000 clones, 9.5% to 15% detected once. The source material was PBMCs. These receptors were obtained from a man in his fifties in good health and CMV-seropositive. CDR3s include the opening cysteine and the closing phenylalanine or tryptophan. The D gene is left open where the match is weak. For some rows the clone size is stated as once, few or many, or as a class when expanded; others skip it.

v_call,j_call,clone_size,d_call,cdr3_nt,cdr3_aa
TRBV28,TRBJ2-2,once,TRBD1,TGTGCCAGTTGGTCTCCGGGGACAGCGAACACCGGGGAGCTGTTTTTT,CASWSPGTANTGELFF
TRBV6-6,TRBJ1-5,few,-,TGTGCCAGCACCCTCGGGGGATATCAGCCCCAGCATTTT,CASTLGGYQPQHF
TRBV7-9,TRBJ1-6,few,TRBD1,TGTGCCAGCAGCTTAGTTGCCGGGACAGATAATTCACCCCTCCACTTT,CASSLVAGTDNSPLHF
TRBV6-5,TRBJ1-4,-,-,TGTGCCAGCAGTTCCCCCGGGACACTAAATGAAAAACTGTTTTTT,CASSSPGTLNEKLFF
TRBV19,TRBJ1-5,few,-,TGTGCCAGTAGTCAGGGCCGCAATCAGCCCCAGCATTTT,CASSQGRNQPQHF
TRBV27,TRBJ2-5,few,-,TGTGCCAGCAGTTTAGGTCGCGGGACCCAAGAGACCCAGTACTTC,CASSLGRGTQETQYF
TRBV20-1,TRBJ2-1,-,-,TGCAGTGCTAGCGACAATGAGCAGTTCTTC,CSASDNEQFF
TRBV11-3,TRBJ2-7,-,-,TGTGCCAGCAGCCCCGGACAGTACGAGCAGTACTTC,CASSPGQYEQYF
TRBV4-3,TRBJ1-1,few,TRBD1,TGCGCCAGCAGCCCCCTTGCAGGGACAGGGGTCACTGAAGCTTTCTTT,CASSPLAGTGVTEAFF
TRBV6-6,TRBJ2-4,-,TRBD1,TGTGCCAGCAGTTACTGGGGAAGGACAGGGGGTAACATTCAGTACTTC,CASSYWGRTGGNIQYF
TRBV15,TRBJ1-4,few,-,TGTGCCACCAGCAAGCCAGGGTATCAGGATGAAAAACTGTTTTTT,CATSKPGYQDEKLFF
TRBV27,TRBJ1-2,-,TRBD1,TGTGCCAGCAGTTATACGGGACAGGGGAACTATGGCTACACCTTC,CASSYTGQGNYGYTF
TRBV10-1,TRBJ1-2,few,TRBD1,TGCGCCAGCACTATAGGACAGGGGCTTCTCTGTTACGGCTACACCTTC,CASTIGQGLLCYGYTF
TRBV7-9,TRBJ2-5,-,-,TGTGCCAGCACATTATCCGGAGGGCATATGGAGACCCAGTACTTC,CASTLSGGHMETQYF
TRBV4-3,TRBJ1-1,-,TRBD1,TGCGCCAGCAGCCAATCTTTTCGGACAGGGGGCTACACTGAAGCTTTCTTT,CASSQSFRTGGYTEAFF
TRBV5-6,TRBJ1-2,-,-,TGTGCCAGCAGCTTGGCCGGGGCAGGGGTATATGGCTACACCTTC,CASSLAGAGVYGYTF
TRBV6-5,TRBJ2-3,-,TRBD2,TGTGCCAGCAGTTACTCGGCGGGGGGTAGAAATACGCAGTATTTT,CASSYSAGGRNTQYF
TRBV7-2,TRBJ2-4,few,-,TGTGCCAGCAGCTTAGCTTCTTCCAAAAACATTCAGTACTTC,CASSLASSKNIQYF
TRBV28,TRBJ1-1,-,-,TGTGCCAATTCTCAAGGGGTTAACACTGAAGCTTTCTTT,CANSQGVNTEAFF
TRBV5-4,TRBJ1-2,few,-,TGTGCCAGCAGCTTGGTTGGTCAGAAGAACTATGGCTACACCTTC,CASSLVGQKNYGYTF
TRBV9,TRBJ1-2,-,-,TGTGCCAGCAGCGTAGGGACAGTTGGGGGCTACACCTTC,CASSVGTVGGYTF
TRBV19,TRBJ1-5,-,TRBD1,TGTGCCAGTAGTATAGGCCACAGGGGGCGCAGGCAGCCCCAGCATTTT,CASSIGHRGRRQPQHF
TRBV5-1,TRBJ2-1,-,TRBD2,TGCGCCAGCAGCTTGCTGGCGGGGGGCTACAATGAGCAGTTCTTC,CASSLLAGGYNEQFF
TRBV7-9,TRBJ2-5,few,TRBD2,TGTGCCAGCACCCCCGGGCTAGCGGGGGTTGGAGAGACCCAGTACTTC,CASTPGLAGVGETQYF
TRBV4-3,TRBJ2-7,-,-,TGCACCAGCGGCCAAGATATTCCCGGGGGGCTTCTATCCTACGAGCAGTACTTC,CTSGQDIPGGLLSYEQYF
TRBV11-3,TRBJ1-2,few,-,TGTGCCAGCAGCCCACACGGGGATAAAAATGGCTACACCTTC,CASSPHGDKNGYTF
TRBV11-2,TRBJ1-2,-,-,TGTGCCAGCAGCTTGCAGGGATATGGCTACACCTTC,CASSLQGYGYTF
TRBV7-3,TRBJ2-6,once,TRBD1,TGTGCCAGCAGCTTAGAGACAGGGGCGGGGGGGGCCAACGTCCTGACTTTC,CASSLETGAGGANVLTF
TRBV4-2,TRBJ2-3,-,-,-,CASSQDFAGGTYF
TRBV19,TRBJ1-4,few,-,TGTGCCAGTACCCGCGGGGGTAGGCCTAATGAAAAACTGTTTTTT,CASTRGGRPNEKLFF
TRBV18,TRBJ1-1,-,TRBD1,TGTGCCAGCACCCGACAGGGGGCCGCGATGTCGACTGAAGCTTTCTTT,CASTRQGAAMSTEAFF
TRBV27,TRBJ2-1,few,TRBD1,TGTGCCAGCAGTCCCGGGACAGGCCGTGGGAATGAGCAGTTCTTC,CASSPGTGRGNEQFF
TRBV4-1,TRBJ1-1,-,TRBD1,TGCGCCAGCAGCCAGGACAGGGGGCGTACTGAAGCTTTCTTT,CASSQDRGRTEAFF
TRBV4-2,TRBJ1-2,-,-,TGTGCCAGCAGCCAGGGGGCAGGGGATGACGTCCAATATGGCTACACCTTC,CASSQGAGDDVQYGYTF
TRBV5-1,TRBJ1-5,-,-,TGCGCCAGCAGCTTGGACGGACAGAGCAATCAGCCCCAGCATTTT,CASSLDGQSNQPQHF
TRBV16,TRBJ1-2,few,-,TGTGCCAGCAGCCACCAACCGCCTCTGGGGCTGGGAATGGATGGCTACACCTTC,CASSHQPPLGLGMDGYTF
TRBV6-1,TRBJ1-6,-,-,TGTGCCAGCAGTGGTTTGACAGGTTTCGATAATTCACCCCTCCACTTT,CASSGLTGFDNSPLHF
TRBV25-1,TRBJ1-2,once,-,TGTGCCAGCAGTGAATCGGGGATATATGGCTACACCTTC,CASSESGIYGYTF
TRBV5-1,TRBJ2-7,-,-,TGCGCCAGCAGCTTGGCCGTCGCAGCCTACGAGCAGTACTTC,CASSLAVAAYEQYF
TRBV6-1,TRBJ2-3,few,-,TGTGCCAGCAGCCTAGCTTTAGATACGCAGTATTTT,CASSLALDTQYF
TRBV6-1,TRBJ2-3,-,TRBD2,TGTGCCACCCGACTAGCGGGGGGCACAGATACGCAGTATTTT,CATRLAGGTDTQYF
TRBV9,TRBJ1-6,-,-,TGTGCCAGCAGCGCGGGGGGAGGGAACTCACCCCTCCACTTT,CASSAGGGNSPLHF
TRBV27,TRBJ1-2,few,TRBD1,TGTGCCAGCAGCCCGATGGGGACAGACAGGCCTAACTATGGCTACACCTTC,CASSPMGTDRPNYGYTF
TRBV7-2,TRBJ1-2,few,-,TGTGCCAGCAGCTTACAGGGAAGCTATGGCTACACCTTC,CASSLQGSYGYTF
TRBV18,TRBJ1-5,-,-,TGTGCCAGCTCACCAACGGGCAATCAGCCCCAGCATTTT,CASSPTGNQPQHF
TRBV6-5,TRBJ1-1,few,-,TGTGCCAGCAGTTACTCTCAGGGTATAGGTGAAGCTTTCTTT,CASSYSQGIGEAFF
TRBV9,TRBJ1-4,-,-,TGTGCCAGCAGCGTCGTTGAGAATGAAAAACTGTTTTTT,CASSVVENEKLFF